This record concerns one T cell receptor (beta chain) sequence. Its target is unknown. Treatment given: around 19 received Ad26.COV2.S at low or high dose, single or two shots; five or six received placebo; per-sample allocation not given. Material that was analyzed had been drawn on day 63 after the first vaccine or placebo injection. A Boston adult aged 18-55 years was the donor. The sample comes from a study of Ad26.COV2.S vaccination and SARS-CoV-2 variants. The CDR3 totals 14 residues. Germline CDR1 reads SGHRS; CDR2 reads YFSETQ. Deletions cut 2 bases from V and 3 bases from J, with 10 bases between. Assay used: immunoSEQ multiplex PCR; TCRdb lists only in-frame clones, some missing. The profile shows some 460,000 clones, roughly nine tenths of them singletons. Study-wide points: In TCR breadth and depth analyses, total T cell responses may have been underestimated. Substantial breadth was reported for post-vaccination spike-specific CD8+ and CD4+ T cells.

The sample consisted of peripheral blood, taken in a trial of Ad26.COV2.S vaccine versus placebo. The chain employs TRBV5-1 and TRBJ2-3; D is undetermined. The clonotype originates from a person aged 18-65 years who received the Ad26.COV2.S COVID-19 vaccine or a placebo. CDR3 protein: CASSFPGITDTQYF. The CDR3, as DNA: TGCGCCAGCAGCTTTCCTGGGATTACAGATACGCAGTATTTT. Based on the CDR3 plus reference TRBV5-1 and TRBJ2-3, the full variable domain is KAGVTQTPRYLIKTRGQQVTLSCSPISGHRSVSWYQQTPGQGLQFLFEYFSETQRNKGNFPGRFSGRQFSNSRSEMNVSTLELGDSALYLCASSFPGITDTQYFGPGTRLTVL.